Listed below are T cell receptor beta chains from one sample, sequenced in a study of regulatory T cells in long-lasting Graves disease. TCRdb called the multiplex PCR reads again in MiXCR, with one record for every CDR3 protein. This sample carries 350,000 to 450,000 distinct CDR3 sequences, around 20% of them seen once, and the ten largest clones take roughly 20%. This specimen was peripheral blood mononuclear cells (PBMCs), taken when the disease was refractory, from a patient treated with antithyroid drugs. These receptor sequences come from a female donor with Graves disease. Each CDR3 is given with its conserved first and last residue.

CDR3 protein	V gene	J gene
CASSQEGQGFRAKNIQYF	TRBV3-1	TRBJ2-4
CASSYSGQHQGTQYF	TRBV6-2/TRBV6-3	TRBJ2-5
CASSKDGLVETQYF	TRBV6-1	TRBJ2-5
CASSFRLFGSVAFF	TRBV12-3/TRBV12-4	TRBJ1-1
CSVELGGDQPQHF	TRBV29-1	TRBJ1-5
CASSMISGHENTGELFF	TRBV2	TRBJ2-2
CASQRGQGRNTEAFF	TRBV5-5	TRBJ1-1
CASNREGVTSTSSYEQYF	TRBV6-1	TRBJ2-7
CASSLLAAPYSYGYTF	TRBV7-2	TRBJ1-2
CASSRLGLAGVDEQFF	TRBV7-3	TRBJ2-1
CGATLRASYEQYF	TRBV20-1	TRBJ2-7
CASSTPGQTPYGYTF	TRBV5-4	TRBJ1-2
CASSQGQGTATYEQYF	TRBV7-9	TRBJ2-7
CSALGQLNQPQHF	TRBV20-1	TRBJ1-5
CAISLGHPQGRETQYF	TRBV10-3	TRBJ2-5
CATSDPLSLGLSTDTQYF	TRBV24-1	TRBJ2-3
CASSLRIGPIAEAFF	TRBV11-1	TRBJ1-1
CATDQGARSGANVLTF	TRBV6-1	TRBJ2-6
CASRHYRGPKETQYF	TRBV12-3/TRBV12-4	TRBJ2-5
CASSTPGGVTEAFF	TRBV6-1	TRBJ1-1
CASSQDKRLIYEQYF	TRBV4-1	TRBJ2-7
CASSLGTVEAFF	TRBV5-6	TRBJ1-1
CATSSGQGYETQYF	TRBV24-1	TRBJ2-5
CASSISADNQPQHF	TRBV19	TRBJ1-5
CASSYGLGLDSPLHF	TRBV6-2/TRBV6-3	TRBJ1-6
CASSPTQGPRELFF	TRBV10-1	TRBJ2-2
CAGSPDLAGTPNTGELFF	TRBV12-3/TRBV12-4	TRBJ2-2
CASSNRGVNTGELFF	TRBV12-3/TRBV12-4	TRBJ2-2
CSAREMYLGELFF	TRBV20-1	TRBJ2-2
CASSFQQGNEQFF	TRBV7-8	TRBJ2-1